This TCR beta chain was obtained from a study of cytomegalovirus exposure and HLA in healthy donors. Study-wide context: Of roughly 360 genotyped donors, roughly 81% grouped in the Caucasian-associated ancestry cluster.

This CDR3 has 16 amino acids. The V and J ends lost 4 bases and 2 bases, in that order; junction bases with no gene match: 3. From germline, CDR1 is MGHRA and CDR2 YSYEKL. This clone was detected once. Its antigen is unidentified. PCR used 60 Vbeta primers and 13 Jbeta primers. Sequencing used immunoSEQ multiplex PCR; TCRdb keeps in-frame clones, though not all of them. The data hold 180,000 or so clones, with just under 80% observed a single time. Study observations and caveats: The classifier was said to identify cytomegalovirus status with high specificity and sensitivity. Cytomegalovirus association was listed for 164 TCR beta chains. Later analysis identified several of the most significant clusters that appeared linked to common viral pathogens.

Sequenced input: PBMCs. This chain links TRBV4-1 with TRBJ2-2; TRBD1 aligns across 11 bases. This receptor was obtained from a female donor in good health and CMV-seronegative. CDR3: CASSPGTGGNTGELFF. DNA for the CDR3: TGCGCCAGCAGCCCCGGGACAGGGGGTAACACCGGGGAGCTGTTTTTT.